A selection of T cell receptor beta chains follows, all from one sample in a study of OX40 agonist ivuxolimab in advanced cancers. Repertoires were generated with immunoSEQ multiplex PCR, while TCRdb's copy carries only in-frame clones and drops some. The data contain some 73,000 clones, just under 90% of them seen just once; the ten biggest clones take up 0.4% to 0.55%. The source material was CD4+ or CD8+ T cells sorted from blood, sampled in a trial of the OX40 agonist ivuxolimab. These receptors originate from an adult with an advanced solid tumor such as melanoma, head and neck, liver or kidney cancer. Both conserved end residues are part of each CDR3. The order of the fields is J gene, D gene, clone size, V gene, CDR3 DNA, CDR3 protein. A D gene is named only where the DNA matches it firmly. Where a row states a size, it is once, few, many or the class of an expanded clone; other rows omit it.

TRBJ2-3 TRBD2 NA TRBV9 TGTGCCAGCAGCGTAGGTGCTAGCGGGAGGGTCTCAGATACGCAGTATTTT CASSVGASGRVSDTQYF
TRBJ2-1 NA NA TRBV25-1 TGTGCCAGCAACGCGGTCGGCGGGTACAATGAGCAGTTCTTC CASNAVGGYNEQFF
TRBJ1-3 NA NA TRBV28 TGTGCCAGCAATGGGCCAGGGACTGGAAACACCATATATTTT CASNGPGTGNTIYF
TRBJ1-1 NA NA TRBV11-2 TGTGCCAGCAGCCCAGACACGGTGGGAGCTTTCTTT CASSPDTVGAFF
TRBJ1-5 TRBD1 NA TRBV18 TGTGCCAGCTCACGCGGGACAGGGGGTGGTCAGCCCCAGCATTTT CASSRGTGGGQPQHF
TRBJ1-2 NA NA TRBV18 TGTGCCAGCTCACCTGCCGGGGCGGAGTATTACTATGGCTACACCTTC CASSPAGAEYYYGYTF
TRBJ2-7 NA once TRBV10-2 TGCGCCAGCAGTGAAGGGGGGGACTTGGACGAGCAGTACTTC CASSEGGDLDEQYF
TRBJ2-5 NA NA TRBV19 TGTGCCAGTAGTACCCGGGACACCACCCAGTACTTC CASSTRDTTQYF
TRBJ2-7 NA NA TRBV14 TGTGCCAGCAGCCAAGTTCGCAGTAGGCAGTACTTC CASSQVRSRQYF
TRBJ1-5 TRBD1 NA TRBV19 TGTGCCAGTAGTATAGGGGGGGACAGGGTTCAGCCCCAGCATTTT CASSIGGDRVQPQHF
TRBJ2-1 TRBD2 NA TRBV14 TGTGCCAGCAGCCTTTGGACTAGCGGGAGTCGCAATGAGCAGTTCTTC CASSLWTSGSRNEQFF
TRBJ1-4 TRBD1 NA TRBV2 TGTGCCAGCAGTGTGGGACAGCTGGCAACTAATGAAAAACTGTTTTTT CASSVGQLATNEKLFF
TRBJ2-5 TRBD1 NA TRBV29-1 TGCAGCGTCGCTCCGGACAGGGGAGAGACCCAGTACTTC CSVAPDRGETQYF
TRBJ2-5 NA NA TRBV18 TGTGCCAGCTCACCACCGGGAGTAGAGGGCCAGTACTTC CASSPPGVEGQYF
TRBJ2-7 NA NA TRBV25-1 TGTGCCAGCAGTGAATTTGGGGGAGCGTCCTACGAGCAGTACTTC CASSEFGGASYEQYF
TRBJ2-5 NA NA TRBV10-2 TGCGCCAGCAGTGAGTCGGGAGAGACCCAGTACTTC CASSESGETQYF
TRBJ2-3 TRBD2 NA TRBV19 TGTGCCAGTAGAGCGAGCGGGAGTAGTCCAGATACGCAGTATTTT CASRASGSSPDTQYF
TRBJ2-3 TRBD1 NA TRBV6-5 TGTGCCATCGGACAGGGTACAGATACGCAGTATTTT CAIGQGTDTQYF
TRBJ2-6 NA few TRBV2 TGTGCCCGACAAACCCCAGGGGTAGGGGCCAACGTCCTGACTTTC CARQTPGVGANVLTF
TRBJ2-7 TRBD1 NA TRBV19 TGTGCCAGTAGTCCACAGGGGTCGCGCTCCTACGAGCAGTACTTC CASSPQGSRSYEQYF
TRBJ1-2 NA NA TRBV5-1 TGCGCCAGCAGCTTGTCTAACAACTATGGCTACACCTTC CASSLSNNYGYTF
TRBJ2-7 TRBD2 once TRBV12-5 TGTGCTAGTGGTTTGGCGGGAGGTTTCGAGCAGTACTTC CASGLAGGFEQYF
TRBJ2-7 TRBD1 NA TRBV6-4 TGTGCCAGCAGCGACTTCGGAAGGACAGGGGGCCCCACCTCCTCCTACGAGCAGTACTTC CASSDFGRTGGPTSSYEQYF
TRBJ2-7 TRBD1 NA TRBV10-2 TGCGCCAGCCAAGGACAGGGGTCACCCCAGGAGCAGTACTTC CASQGQGSPQEQYF
TRBJ1-2 NA NA TRBV5-6 TGTGCCAGCAGCTTGCAAGGGAGGGGCTACACCTTC CASSLQGRGYTF
TRBJ2-7 TRBD1 NA TRBV18 TGTGCCAGCTCACAAACCGGGACAGGGGCCTCCTACGAGCAGTACTTC CASSQTGTGASYEQYF
TRBJ1-5 NA NA TRBV30 TGTGCCTGGAGTCGAGGAGGGGGCAATCAGCCCCAGCATTTT CAWSRGGGNQPQHF
TRBJ2-7 NA NA TRBV28 TGTGCCAGCAGTTTAGTGCGGCAGGGGGGGTCCTACGAGCAGTACTTC CASSLVRQGGSYEQYF
TRBJ2-7 NA once TRBV28 TGTGCCAGCACCTCAAGCGGGTGGGGGGACGCGCAGTACTTC CASTSSGWGDAQYF
TRBJ2-1 NA NA TRBV18 TGTGCCAGCTCACATAACTACAATGAGCAGTTCTTC CASSHNYNEQFF
TRBJ2-3 TRBD2 NA TRBV30 TGTGCCTGGAACGGACTAGCGGCCACAGATACGCAGTATTTT CAWNGLAATDTQYF
TRBJ1-4 NA NA TRBV30 TGTGCCTGGAGTGTTAAGAAGGGCAATGAAAAACTGTTTTTT CAWSVKKGNEKLFF
TRBJ2-5 TRBD2 NA TRBV30 TGTGCCTGGAGTCCCCGGACTAGCGGGGGGACCCAGTACTTC CAWSPRTSGGTQYF
TRBJ2-1 TRBD1 NA TRBV9 TGTGCCAGCAGCGTAGAGGGACAGACTGAGCAGTTCTTC CASSVEGQTEQFF
TRBJ2-7 NA NA TRBV4-2 TGTGCCAGCAGCCAAGATAGTCGGGAGCGAACCTACGAGCAGTACTTC CASSQDSRERTYEQYF
TRBJ2-7 NA NA TRBV30 TGTGCCTGGAGTGTACAGGGAGGGTACGAGCAGTACTTC CAWSVQGGYEQYF
TRBJ1-1 NA NA TRBV14 TGTGCCAGCAGCCCCCGTGGTACGCCGAACACTGAAGCTTTCTTT CASSPRGTPNTEAFF
TRBJ2-7 NA NA TRBV29-1 TGCAGCGTTACCTCGGGGGCTAGCGGCTACGAGCAGTACTTC CSVTSGASGYEQYF
TRBJ2-7 TRBD1 NA TRBV2 TGTGCCAGCAGGCTCCCCGGGACAGGAGGATACGAGCAGTACTTC CASRLPGTGGYEQYF
TRBJ2-7 NA NA TRBV19 TGTGCCAGTAGTATAGGCGGGACATTGTCCTACGAGCAGTACTTC CASSIGGTLSYEQYF
TRBJ1-1 TRBD1 NA TRBV11-1 TGTGCCAGCAGCTCCGGGACAGGGGTTACTGAAGCTTTCTTT CASSSGTGVTEAFF
TRBJ2-4 NA once TRBV30 TGTGCCTGGACCCCCGAGGGGGCCAAAAACATTCAGTACTTC CAWTPEGAKNIQYF
TRBJ2-7 TRBD1 NA TRBV28 TGTGCCAGCAGTTTATCGCCCGGGACAGGGGGCGCTTTTGGCGAGCAGTACTTC CASSLSPGTGGAFGEQYF
TRBJ1-2 NA NA TRBV6-6 TGTGCCAGCAGTTACGAGGGGAAATCCTATGGCTACACCTTC CASSYEGKSYGYTF
TRBJ2-3 TRBD1 few TRBV30 TGTGCCTGGAGTGTGGGACAGGGCACAGATACGCAGTATTTT CAWSVGQGTDTQYF
TRBJ2-5 NA NA TRBV11-2 TGTGCCAGCAGATTGGTATTTGGGGCGTCGGCCCAGTACTTC CASRLVFGASAQYF
TRBJ1-1 NA NA TRBV29-1 TGCAGCGTTGGCCCGACAGGCACTGAAGCTTTCTTT CSVGPTGTEAFF
TRBJ2-3 NA NA TRBV7-3 TGTGCCAGCAGCAAGGGGCCCAGCACAGATACGCAGTATTTT CASSKGPSTDTQYF
TRBJ2-2 NA NA TRBV9 TGTGCCAGCAGCGTAGTCTCCGGGGGAGAAAACACCGGGGAGCTGTTTTTT CASSVVSGGENTGELFF
TRBJ2-1 TRBD1 NA TRBV10-3 TGTGCCATCAGTCGGGACAGGGTTTCCAATGAGCAGTTCTTC CAISRDRVSNEQFF
TRBJ1-1 NA NA TRBV11-3 TGTGCCAGCAGCGCCGTCAGGGACACTGAAGCTTTCTTT CASSAVRDTEAFF
TRBJ2-6 NA NA TRBV15 TGTGCCACCAGCAGAGGCCCCTCTGGGGCCAACGTCCTGACTTTC CATSRGPSGANVLTF
TRBJ1-1 NA NA TRBV5-8 TGTGCCAGCAGACTATTAGGGTCCACTGAAGCTTTCTTT CASRLLGSTEAFF
TRBJ2-4 NA NA TRBV5-6 TGTGCCAGCACCCGACTGAGGGTAAACATTCAGTACTTC CASTRLRVNIQYF
TRBJ2-3 NA medium-sized TRBV4-2 TGTGCCAGCAGCCAACCGACCGGACCAAACACAGATACGCAGTATTTT CASSQPTGPNTDTQYF